The sequence of this T cell receptor beta chain was determined in a study of T cells in Graves' hyperthyroidism and ophthalmopathy. Amplified regions were TCR beta CDR3 sequences from RNA transcripts. First-round RT-PCR targeting the TCR CDR3 was performed with the HTBI primer set. Using its own MiXCR run on the multiplex PCR reads, TCRdb lists one record per CDR3 protein. Here the sample spans approximately 510,000 distinct CDR3 sequences, 20% being singletons. Trimming cost V 0 bases and J 5 bases, with 7 bases left between them. CDR3 length equals 13 residues. The V and J genes are TRBV12-3 or TRBV12-4 and TRBJ2-5; possibly TRBD1 or TRBD2 for D (5 bases each). This sequence was found in a young man with Graves' hyperthyroidism. The sequenced sample was blood. CDR3 in amino acids: CASSLAGTETQYF. The CDR3 coding sequence is TGTGCCAGCAGTTTAGCGGGGACGGAGACCCAGTACTTC.